The 5 T cell receptor beta chains listed next were all sequenced from one sample in a study of blood T cell repertoires in COVID-19. TCRdb's copy holds only in-frame clones and misses some; the assay was immunoSEQ multiplex PCR. The table includes 70,000 to 95,000 clones, 80% detected once. Sequenced material: peripheral blood. The source is a human donor in a cohort sampled during active COVID-19.

CDR3 residues: CACEAGGYTF. The CDR3 bases are TGTGCCTGCGAGGCGGGAGGCTACACCTTC. The V call is TRBV28, the J call TRBJ1-2; D call uncertain. Germline V gives CDR1 MDHEN, CDR2 SYDVKM. The CDR3 is 10 residues long. V dropped 11 bases and J dropped 8 bases, with 12 bases sitting between them.

In the case of this clone: Distinct nucleotide sequences in the sample also encode this CDR3. The chain is built from TRBV20-1 and TRBJ1-1; no clear D gene. The CDR3 is 11 residues long. Trimming pared 5 bases from V and 1 base from J, leaving 5 bases between. Per germline, CDR1 DFQATT and CDR2 SNEGSKA (reference sequence). In DNA form, the CDR3 reads TGCAGTGCTCGGGAGAACACTGAAGCTTTCTTT. This encodes CSARENTEAFF.

This clone occurred once. The V call is TRBV6-5, the J call TRBJ2-1, with 7 bases that match TRBD1. CDR1 is MNHEY and CDR2 is SVGAGI in the germline V gene. The CDR3 consists of 15 residues. Trimming at V came to 0 bases and at J to 7 bases, leaving 6 bases not matched to a gene. The CDR3 is CASSYSHRGGNEQFF. The CDR3, as DNA: TGTGCCAGCAGTTACTCCCACAGGGGTGGAAATGAGCAGTTCTTC.

The gene calls are TRBV27 and TRBJ2-3, with a possible D match to TRBD2 (5 bases). CDR3 length equals 17 residues. The V and J ends lost 2 bases and 3 bases respectively, with 18 bases between them. CDR1 MNHEY and CDR2 SMNVEV come from the germline V gene (reference sequence). For the CDR3, the DNA is TGTGCCAGCAGTTTAAAGGGTCGGGGTGGGCATACAGATACGCAGTATTTT. The encoded protein is CASSLKGRGGHTDTQYF.

This clone was detected many times. The CDR3 coding sequence is TGTGCCAGCAGCTCTGACAGGGGGCGAGGGATGAGGCAGTACTTC. This translates into CASSSDRGRGMRQYF. V is TRBV11-2 and J is TRBJ2-7, with 10 bases lining up with TRBD1. The germline CDR1 and CDR2 sequences are SGHAT and FQNNGV. V was clipped by 4 bases and J by 9 bases; unmatched bases: 12. This CDR3 spans 15 amino acids.